This T cell receptor (beta chain) derives from a study of T cell responses to AZD1222 COVID-19 vaccine. About this clone: Its antigen is not known.

V gave up 7 bases and J gave up 0 bases, with 13 bases separating them. The germline V gene encodes CDR1 SQVTM and CDR2 ANQGSEA. The CDR3 is made up of 13 amino acids. Points from the study as a whole: It should be noted that donors were predominantly white British and more often female, and clonal diversity was possibly underestimated. Sampling that yielded the repertoires occurred only after the peak T cell response.

Using immunoSEQ multiplex PCR, the repertoire was profiled, and TCRdb retains in-frame clones only, with some absent. Among 150,000 to 200,000 clones listed, approximately 90% were seen once. The clonotype was recovered from an adult who received the AZD1222 COVID-19 vaccine. This rearrangement joins TRBV29-1 to TRBJ2-7; D gene ambiguous. The sequencing used peripheral blood, collected 28 days after the second AZD1222 dose. The DNA for the CDR3 is TGCAGCGCCTACCCAGGAAACTCCTACGAGCAGTACTTC. It codes for CSAYPGNSYEQYF.